These 25 T cell receptor beta chains share one sample of origin, sequenced in a study of blood T cells in healthy people across ages. PCR was performed a second time for 7 to 11 cycles using a sample-barcoded 5' primer and a J-beta primer mix. TCRdb analysed the 5' RACE reads with MiXCR anew, one entry per CDR3 protein. This sample has approximately 730,000 distinct CDR3 sequences, with roughly two fifths found just once. The sequencing sample was made of blood. Receptors were obtained from a woman aged 55-69 years in good health.

The chain recombines TRBV30 with TRBJ2-1; D remains unclear. Germline-derived CDR1 and CDR2 are GTSNPN and SVGIG (reference sequence). V lost 3 bases to trimming and J lost 6 bases, with 15 bases between them. The CDR3 totals 14 residues. CDR3 in DNA: TGTGCCTGGAGCCCTCTAAGGCAGACCAATGAGCAGTTCTTC. Translated, it gives CAWSPLRQTNEQFF.

The gene calls are TRBV24-1 and TRBJ2-3; possibly TRBD2 for D (5 bases). V was cut by 10 bases and J by 2 bases, with 12 bases left in between. The CDR3 covers 13 residues. CDR1 KGHDR and CDR2 SFDVKD come from the germline V gene. In DNA, the CDR3 is TGTGCCACTCAAAGGGAGACCACAGATACGCAGTATTTT. This encodes CATQRETTDTQYF.

This clonotype has a handful of counts. The CDR3 here is CATSEPRRRRDGYTF. CDR3 in DNA: TGTGCCACCAGTGAGCCCCGACGGCGTAGGGATGGCTACACCTTC. The chain employs TRBV24-1 and TRBJ1-2, with D uncertain. The CDR3 length is 15 residues. Germline CDR1 and CDR2: KGHDR and SFDVKD. Trimming took off 4 bases at V and 6 bases at J, with 17 bases between the two ends.

This chain connects TRBV15 to TRBJ2-4; D is undetermined. V was trimmed by 11 bases and J by 13 bases, leaving 24 bases between them. CDR3 length: 13 amino acids. Germline CDR1 LNHNV, CDR2 YYDKDF (reference sequence). The CDR3 DNA follows: TGTGCCGCCTCAACGTCAGGTACCCTAGGGCAGTACTTC. Its protein is CAASTSGTLGQYF.

This clonotype was observed a few times. The chain joins TRBV9 to TRBJ2-3; TRBD2 might be the D (6 bases). The CDR3 length is 15 residues. The V end lost 0 bases, the J end lost 4 bases, and 12 bases lay between the germline ends. The germline gives CDR1 SGDLS, CDR2 YYNGEE. CDR3 in DNA: TGTGCCAGCAGCGTAGCCCAGGGAGGCCCAGATACGCAGTATTTT. This encodes CASSVAQGGPDTQYF.

V gene TRBV12-3 or TRBV12-4 combines with J gene TRBJ2-7; a possible D gene is TRBD2 (6 bases). The assigned J gene may be wrong: the sequence end matches TRBJ2-5 better. The CDR3 extends over 15 amino acids. The CDR3 protein is CASSLHRLGGETQYF. The CDR3, as DNA: TGTGCCAGCAGTCTCCACCGGTTGGGAGGAGAGACCCAGTACTTC.

This clonotype was counted only a few times. The chain combines TRBV6-1 with TRBJ2-7; TRBD2 matches 9 bases. This CDR3 spans 18 amino acids. V shed 3 bases, J shed 5 bases, and the junction held 17 bases outside the gene matches. Germline values: CDR1 MNHNS, CDR2 SASEGT. The CDR3 sequence: CASSEVLAGLHTTDEQYF. The CDR3 bases are TGTGCCAGCAGTGAGGTGCTAGCGGGGCTCCACACCACGGACGAGCAGTACTTC.

This clonotype has a handful of counts. The chain links TRBV12-3 or TRBV12-4 to TRBJ2-1, with D hard to call. This CDR3 spans 13 amino acids. V gave up 4 bases and J gave up 10 bases, with 14 bases separating them. In DNA form, the CDR3 reads TGTGCCAGCAGTTCCTATTATTACCCGGAGCAGTTCTTC. This sequence encodes CASSSYYYPEQFF.

In its sample, this clonotype was seen a few times. This chain links TRBV20-1 with TRBJ2-7; TRBD1 agrees at 9 bases. Germline trimming cut 8 bases from V and 5 bases from J; bases unmatched to any gene: 4. Germline V gene sequence: CDR1 DFQATT, CDR2 SNEGSKA (reference sequence). The length of the CDR3 is 11 residues. The CDR3 DNA reads as TGCAGTACACAGGGGGCGGACGAGCAGTACTTC. Translation gives CSTQGADEQYF.

The chain carries TRBV29-1 and TRBJ2-3, with 8 bases lining up with TRBD1. The CDR3 totals 14 residues. Germline V gene sequence: CDR1 SQVTM, CDR2 ANQGSEA. The V gene end was trimmed by 6 bases and the J gene end by 3 bases; junction bases not matched to a gene: 8. CDR3 nucleotide sequence: TGCAGCGTGAAACAGGGGGTAAGGACAGATACGCAGTATTTT. Protein: CSVKQGVRTDTQYF.

The V and J genes are TRBV2 and TRBJ2-5; 14 bases are a match to TRBD2. This CDR3 is built from 16 residues. V was clipped by 6 bases and J by 11 bases; unmatched bases: 14. From germline, CDR1 is SNHLY and CDR2 FYNNEI. DNA for the CDR3: TGTGCCAGCAGCGGGTCCGGGACTAGCGGGAGTTATGAGCAGTACTTC. Encoded protein: CASSGSGTSGSYEQYF. Full variable domain (outside the CDR3, taken from reference TRBV2 and TRBJ2-5): EPEVTQTPSHQVTQMGQEVILRCVPISNHLYFYWYRQILGQKVEFLVSFYNNEISEKSEIFDDQFSVERPDGSNFTLKIRSTKLEDSAMYFCASSGSGTSGSYEQYFGPGTRLLVL.

This clonotype was seen many times. The chain couples TRBV25-1 to TRBJ2-5; D gene uncertain. Germline V gene lookup returns CDR1 MGHDK and CDR2 SYGVNS. The CDR3 runs to 15 residues. V was shortened by 4 bases and J by 2 bases, with 14 bases between the two germline ends. This chain's CDR3 is CASSATTSTQETQYF. CDR3 nucleotides: TGTGCCAGCAGTGCGACCACTTCTACTCAAGAGACCCAGTACTTC.

The chain combines TRBV6-6 with TRBJ2-3; either TRBD1 or TRBD2 may fit D (6 bases each). Germline values: CDR1 MNHNY, CDR2 SVGAGI (reference sequence). The V end was cut by 7 bases, the J end by 1 base, with 12 bases between. This CDR3 is 14 amino acids long. The CDR3 DNA follows: TGTGCCAGCACCCGGGGGCCCGGCACAGATACGCAGTATTTT. Translating it yields CASTRGPGTDTQYF.

The rearrangement joins TRBV20-1 to TRBJ2-3, with D maybe TRBD2 (6 bases). Trimming stripped 2 bases from V and 0 bases from J, with 18 bases between. Germline values: CDR1 DFQATT, CDR2 SNEGSKA (reference sequence). This CDR3 contains 17 residues. The CDR3 DNA reads as TGCAGTGCTAGAAAAAAACCAAGCGGGCGTAGCACAGATACGCAGTATTTT. Residues: CSARKKPSGRSTDTQYF.

The chain employs TRBV28 and TRBJ2-3, with a tentative D call TRBD1 (5 bases). Between the trimmed V and J ends, which lost 8 bases and 3 bases, there was a span of 18 bases. The germline CDR1 and CDR2 sequences are MDHEN and SYDVKM. This CDR3 has 15 amino acids. The chain's CDR3 is CASQTAGRGTDTQYF. Written as DNA, the CDR3 is TGTGCCAGCCAAACCGCAGGGCGCGGAACAGATACGCAGTATTTT.

To note about this clonotype: Sequence at one end of the junction differs from germline and may be a read error. The chain has TRBV12-3 or TRBV12-4 and TRBJ2-1; D gene unclear. The CDR3 is 15 residues long. CDR3 bases: TGTGCCGGCAGACCTCCGAGCCCTAGGGCCAATGAGCAGTTCTTC. Translating gives CAGRPPSPRANEQFF.

The rearrangement links TRBV7-2 to TRBJ2-7; unclear D gene. CDR3 length equals 12 residues. V shed 5 bases and J shed 10 bases, with 15 bases lying between them. Germline CDR1 reads SGHTA; CDR2 reads FQGNSA. In DNA, the CDR3 is TGTGCCAGCAGCGCTCCCCTAAACAGTCAGTACTTC. It translates to CASSAPLNSQYF.

This clonotype has more than one count but fewer than ten. This sequence joins TRBV6-5 and TRBJ1-4, with 8 bases fitting TRBD1. This CDR3 has 15 amino acids. V shed 5 bases, J shed 5 bases, and the junction held 7 bases outside the gene matches. Germline lookup yields CDR1 MNHEY and CDR2 SVGAGI. CDR3 sequence: CASSPDRVPNEKLFF. The CDR3 coding sequence is TGTGCCAGCAGTCCGGACAGGGTTCCGAATGAAAAACTGTTTTTT.

The gene calls are TRBV24-1 and TRBJ2-5; D may match TRBD1 or TRBD2 (5 bases each). The CDR3 spans 15 residues. With 3 bases removed from V and 4 bases from J, the gap between germline ends came to 14 bases. CDR1 is KGHDR, CDR2 SFDVKD, per germline. CDR3 coding DNA: TGTGCCACCAGTGATGGGGACCTTATTGCAGAGACCCAGTACTTC. Protein sequence: CATSDGDLIAETQYF.

In its sample, this clonotype was seen a few times. V and J are TRBV11-2 and TRBJ2-1; D may be TRBD2 (6 bases). The DNA end lines up better with TRBJ2-7; the J call may be wrong. The CDR3 covers 16 residues. Germline values: CDR1 SGHAT, CDR2 FQNNGV. The CDR3 loop is CASSLAGEFSYNEQYF. The DNA of the CDR3 is TGTGCCAGCAGCTTAGCGGGAGAGTTTTCCTACAATGAGCAGTACTTC.

Turning to this clonotype: One junction end disagrees with the germline gene, perhaps due to a read error. The chain combines TRBV29-1 with TRBJ2-7; tentatively, D is TRBD2 (6 bases). The CDR3 has 13 amino acids. From germline, CDR1 is SQVTM and CDR2 ANQGSEA. The CDR3 DNA reads TGCGGCGTTGAGATAGCGGAGCCCTACGAGCAGTACTTC. Residues: CGVEIAEPYEQYF.

The chain carries TRBV7-2 and TRBJ1-1; 7 bases are a match to TRBD1. This CDR3 spans 13 amino acids. The trim removed 4 bases at V and 7 bases at J, leaving 6 bases unmatched. CDR1 is SGHTA, CDR2 FQGNSA, per germline. The CDR3 coding sequence is TGTGCCAGCAGCTCCGGACAGGACCGTGAAGCTTTCTTT. It codes for CASSSGQDREAFF.

The chain carries TRBV11-1 and TRBJ2-3; D may match TRBD1 or TRBD2 (5 bases each). The CDR3 loop spans 15 amino acids. Trimming left V 5 bases short and J 2 bases short, with 14 bases between. In germline, CDR1 is SGHAT, CDR2 FQDESV (reference sequence). The DNA for the CDR3 is TGTGCCAGCAGCCCTGGGACCTTGCCCACAGATACGCAGTATTTT. This translates into CASSPGTLPTDTQYF.

This clonotype has a count of ten or more. The chain has TRBV6-5 and TRBJ2-6, with unresolved D. The CDR3 runs to 15 residues. The V gene lost 2 bases and the J gene lost 0 bases, with 5 bases spanning the gap. CDR1 is MNHEY, CDR2 SVGAGI, per germline. The DNA of the CDR3 is TGTGCCAGCAGTTACACACTCTCTGGGGCCAACGTCCTGACTTTC. It yields the protein CASSYTLSGANVLTF.

The chain couples TRBV20-1 to TRBJ2-5; 10 nucleotides match TRBD2. Trimming cost V 6 bases and J 11 bases; bases outside gene matches: 18. Per the germline V gene, CDR1 is DFQATT and CDR2 is SNEGSKA (reference sequence). The CDR3 is 15 residues long. The CDR3 coding sequence is TGCAGTGCCCGAAGGGGTCTAGCGGGAGTTAATGAGCAGTACTTC. This sequence encodes CSARRGLAGVNEQYF.